The clone carrying this T cell receptor (beta chain) was detected only a few times. MiXCR, applied by TCRdb to the 5' RACE reads, yields one record per CDR3 protein. The table lists 180,000 or so distinct CDR3 sequences, approximately 9.9% of them singletons. Germline CDR1 reads WSHSY; CDR2 reads SAAADI. The CDR3 is 16 amino acids. With V trimmed by 3 bases and J by 4 bases, 10 bases remained unmatched. The source of the sample is a study of T cells after yellow fever vaccination. This TCR derives from a man younger than 35 who received the YFV17D yellow fever vaccine. The chain links TRBV10-2 to TRBJ1-2; the match to TRBD1 covers 8 bases. The sample was CD8+ T cells sorted from PBMCs, taken 15 days after the yellow fever booster vaccination. As DNA, the CDR3 is TGCGCCAGCAGTGATCCGTTCTCCGACAGGGGCTATGGCTACACCTTC. It translates to CASSDPFSDRGYGYTF.